This T cell receptor beta chain was sequenced for a study of molecular identifiers for immune sequencing clone quantification. Findings and limits, study-wide: Effector cells kept over 97% of their molecules in clones above 20 RNA copies, while naive cells kept under 1% there. Spike-in Jurkat TCR RNA from a single cell reportedly registered among about a million naive cells.

The authors sorted naive CD8 T cells as CD8+CD4-CCR7+CD45RA+. The CDR3 loop spans 14 amino acids. V shed 5 bases and J 2 bases; nucleotides not matched to a gene: 5. The germline V gene encodes CDR1 SGHTA and CDR2 FQGNSA. This clonotype was picked up many times. The antigen is undetermined. For bulk TCR libraries, previously described methods and listed TCR primers were used. Via MiXCR, TCRdb re-called the PCR reads, giving one row per CDR3 protein. The profile shows approximately 680,000 distinct CDR3 sequences, roughly 27% of them singletons. The sequence was obtained from a human donor in good health. Some libraries in this study had Jurkat cell RNA spiked in. The chain recombines TRBV7-2 with TRBJ2-7, with 8 positions matching TRBD2. The specimen was naive CD8+ T cells from blood, with Jurkat cell RNA spiked in. Subset noted: FACS-sorted CD8+CD4-CCR7+CD45RA+ naive T cells. CDR3 residues: CASSLSSGAYEQYF. In DNA, the CDR3 is TGTGCCAGCAGCCTGAGTAGCGGGGCCTACGAGCAGTACTTC.